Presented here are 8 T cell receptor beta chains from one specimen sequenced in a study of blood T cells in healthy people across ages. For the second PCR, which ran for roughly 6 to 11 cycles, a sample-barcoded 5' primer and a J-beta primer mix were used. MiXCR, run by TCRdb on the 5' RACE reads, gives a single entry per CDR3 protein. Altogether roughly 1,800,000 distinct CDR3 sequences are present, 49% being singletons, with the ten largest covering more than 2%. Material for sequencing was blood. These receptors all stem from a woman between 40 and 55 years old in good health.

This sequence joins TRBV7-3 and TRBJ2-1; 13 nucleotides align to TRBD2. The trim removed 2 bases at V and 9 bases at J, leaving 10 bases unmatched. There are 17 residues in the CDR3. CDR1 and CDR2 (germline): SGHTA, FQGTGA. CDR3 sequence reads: CASSLGLLAGGQSEQFF. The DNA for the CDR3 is TGTGCCAGCAGCTTAGGCCTACTAGCGGGGGGGCAGAGTGAGCAGTTCTTC. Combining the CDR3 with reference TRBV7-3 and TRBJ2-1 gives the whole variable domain GAGVSQTPSNKVTEKGKYVELRCDPISGHTALYWYRQSLGQGPEFLIYFQGTGAADDSGLPNDRFFAVRPEGSVSTLKIQRTERGDSAVYLCASSLGLLAGGQSEQFFGPGTRLTVL.

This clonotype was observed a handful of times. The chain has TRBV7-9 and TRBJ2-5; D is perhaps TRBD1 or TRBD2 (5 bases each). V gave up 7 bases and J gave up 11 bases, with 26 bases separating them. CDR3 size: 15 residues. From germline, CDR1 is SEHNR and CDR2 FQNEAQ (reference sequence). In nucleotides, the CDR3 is TGTGCCAGCACTTCACCCGGGACGCCAAACAATGAGCAGTACTTC. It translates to CASTSPGTPNNEQYF.

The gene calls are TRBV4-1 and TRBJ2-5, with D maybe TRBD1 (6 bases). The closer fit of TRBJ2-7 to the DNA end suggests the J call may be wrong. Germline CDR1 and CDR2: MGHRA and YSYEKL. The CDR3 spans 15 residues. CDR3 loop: CASSQDWEGGYEQYF. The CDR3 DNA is TGCGCCAGCAGCCAAGACTGGGAAGGGGGCTACGAGCAGTACTTC.

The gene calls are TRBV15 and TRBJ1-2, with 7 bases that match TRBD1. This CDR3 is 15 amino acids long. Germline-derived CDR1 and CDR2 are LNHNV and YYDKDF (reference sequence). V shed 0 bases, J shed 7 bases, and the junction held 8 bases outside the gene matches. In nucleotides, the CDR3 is TGTGCCACCAGCAGAGATAAACAGGGGATTAGTGGCTACACCTTC. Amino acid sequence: CATSRDKQGISGYTF.

This chain's CDR3 is CSARDSQGATTISGANVLTF. For the CDR3, the DNA is TGCAGTGCTAGAGATAGCCAGGGGGCTACAACAATCTCTGGGGCCAACGTCCTGACTTTC. The chain employs TRBV20-1 and TRBJ2-6, with TRBD1 identical over 8 bases. Germline V gene data show CDR1 as DFQATT and CDR2 as SNEGSKA (reference sequence). The CDR3 has 20 amino acids. V lost 0 bases and J lost 0; bases outside the gene matches: 13.

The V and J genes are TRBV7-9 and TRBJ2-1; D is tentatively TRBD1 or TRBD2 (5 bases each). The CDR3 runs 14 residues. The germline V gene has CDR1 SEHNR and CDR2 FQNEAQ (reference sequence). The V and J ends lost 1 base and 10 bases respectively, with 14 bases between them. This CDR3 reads CASSLGAGTYEQFF. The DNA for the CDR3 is TGTGCCAGCAGCTTAGGTGCAGGGACCTACGAGCAGTTCTTC.

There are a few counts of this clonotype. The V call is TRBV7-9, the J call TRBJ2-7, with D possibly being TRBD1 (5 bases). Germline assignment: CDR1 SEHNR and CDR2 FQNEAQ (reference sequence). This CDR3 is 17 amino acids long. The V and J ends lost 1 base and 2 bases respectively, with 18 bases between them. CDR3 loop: CASSLGLYGADAYEQYF. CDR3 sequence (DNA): TGTGCCAGCAGCTTAGGGTTATATGGGGCCGATGCCTACGAGCAGTACTTC.

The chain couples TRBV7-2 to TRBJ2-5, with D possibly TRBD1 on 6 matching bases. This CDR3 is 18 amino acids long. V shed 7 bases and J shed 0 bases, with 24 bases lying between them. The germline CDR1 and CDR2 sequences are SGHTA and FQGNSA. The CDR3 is CASTQQLPGHGYQETQYF. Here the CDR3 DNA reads TGTGCCAGCACCCAACAATTACCGGGACACGGGTACCAAGAGACCCAGTACTTC.